This passage covers 3 T cell receptor beta chains from one sample sequenced in a study of blood T cells in healthy people across ages. PCR was performed a second time for about 6 to 11 cycles using a sample-barcoded 5' primer and a J-beta primer mix. TCRdb called the 5' RACE reads again in MiXCR, with one record for every CDR3 protein. The data contain around 900,000 distinct CDR3 sequences, around 30% of them seen just once; the ten biggest clones take up roughly 17%. Sample: blood. The receptors come from an elderly woman in good health.

The chain is built from TRBV20-1 and TRBJ1-2, with unresolved D. V lost 0 bases to trimming and J lost 8 bases, with 13 bases between them. The CDR3 has 13 amino acids. CDR1 and CDR2 from the germline V gene are DFQATT and SNEGSKA (reference sequence). This CDR3 reads CSAREAGLGGYTF. The CDR3 DNA reads as TGCAGTGCTAGAGAGGCGGGGTTGGGGGGCTACACCTTC.

This clonotype was picked up many times. The V gene is TRBV5-1, the J gene TRBJ2-3; D may be TRBD1 (5 bases). Germline V lookup: CDR1 SGHRS, CDR2 YFSETQ. Deletions cut 0 bases from V and 4 bases from J, with 12 bases between. This CDR3 is 15 amino acids long. CDR3 protein: CASSLAKGQADTQYF. The CDR3 DNA reads as TGCGCCAGCAGCTTGGCGAAGGGGCAGGCAGATACGCAGTATTTT.

This clonotype has at least ten counts. V and J are TRBV7-2 and TRBJ2-6; D not certain. Trimming pared 2 bases from V and 2 bases from J, leaving 13 bases between. The V gene's germline CDR1 is SGHTA and CDR2 FQGNSA. The CDR3 covers 17 residues. In DNA, the CDR3 is TGTGCCAGCAGCTTAAAAGTTCCAGCCACTGGGGCCAACGTCCTGACTTTC. This encodes CASSLKVPATGANVLTF.